Below, 25 T cell receptor beta chains from the same sample are listed, as sequenced in a study of human T cells and chemical hapten exposure. TCRdb itself ran the RACE reads through MiXCR, one entry per CDR3 protein. Here the sample spans tens of thousands of distinct CDR3 sequences, approximately 10% being singletons. The time point was: patch test 3, about 24 weeks after DPC sensitization. Treatment indicated: therapeutic diphenylcyclopropenone sensitization with weekly scalp DPC. The specimen comprised whole blood, sampled in connection with sensitization to the hapten diphenylcyclopropenone (DPC). The receptor set was obtained from a woman between 50 and 59 years old with alopecia areata. Some clones in this sample may be carry-over from other donors' samples.

This clonotype came up many times. V is TRBV20-1 and J is TRBJ1-2; 10 positions match TRBD1. V was clipped by 0 bases and J by 4 bases; unmatched bases: 5. The CDR3 length is 15 residues. The germline V gene has CDR1 DFQATT and CDR2 SNEGSKA (reference sequence). The CDR3 bases are TGCAGTGCTAGAGACGGACAGGGGGTGACCTATGGCTACACCTTC. Its protein is CSARDGQGVTYGYTF.

The chain joins TRBV7-6 to TRBJ2-3; 7 bases are shared with TRBD2. The germline V gene has CDR1 SGHVS and CDR2 FNYEAQ. V gave up 3 bases and J gave up 1 base; unmatched junction bases: 7. This CDR3 has 16 amino acids. This chain's CDR3 is CASSFRTSFGTDTQYF. The CDR3 DNA reads as TGTGCCAGCAGCTTCCGGACTAGTTTCGGCACAGATACGCAGTATTTT. The full variable domain, completed using reference TRBV7-6 and TRBJ2-3, is GAGVSQSPRYKVTKRGQDVALRCDPISGHVSLYWYRQALGQGPEFLTYFNYEAQQDKSGLPNDRFSAERPEGSISTLTIQRTEQRDSAMYRCASSFRTSFGTDTQYFGPGTRLTVL.

This clonotype has a count of ten or more. The J gene is TRBJ2-7, the V gene TRBV6-1; possibly TRBD1 for D (6 bases). Trimming took off 6 bases at V and 9 bases at J, with 15 bases between the two ends. CDR3 size: 12 residues. In germline, CDR1 is MNHNS, CDR2 SASEGT. Here the CDR3 DNA reads TGTGCCAGCAGGCCAGGGGTGGGGCTGCAGTACTTC. Protein: CASRPGVGLQYF.

This clonotype was counted only a few times. The genes are TRBV7-2 and TRBJ2-6; D may correspond to TRBD1 or TRBD2 (5 bases each). The CDR3 is made up of 17 amino acids. Germline CDR1 and CDR2: SGHTA and FQGNSA. Trimming cost V 5 bases and J 2 bases, with 16 bases left between them. CDR3 bases: TGTGCCAGCAGCGCGATACGGGGCTCCACTGGGGCCAACGTCCTGACTTTC. It codes for CASSAIRGSTGANVLTF.

This chain connects TRBV5-1 to TRBJ2-2; TRBD1 matches 11 bases. The V gene end was trimmed by 4 bases and the J gene end by 4 bases; junction bases not matched to a gene: 6. From germline, CDR1 is SGHRS and CDR2 YFSETQ. The CDR3 loop spans 16 amino acids. Here the CDR3 reads CASSPLGTGGTGELFF. As DNA, the CDR3 is TGCGCCAGCAGCCCCCTGGGGACAGGGGGCACCGGGGAGCTGTTTTTT. Based on the CDR3 plus reference TRBV5-1 and TRBJ2-2, the full variable domain is KAGVTQTPRYLIKTRGQQVTLSCSPISGHRSVSWYQQTPGQGLQFLFEYFSETQRNKGNFPGRFSGRQFSNSRSEMNVSTLELGDSALYLCASSPLGTGGTGELFFGEGSRLTVL.

The chain has TRBV7-8 and TRBJ2-2; D gene ambiguous. Trimming left V 1 base short and J 8 bases short, with 5 bases between. Per the germline V gene, CDR1 is SGHVS and CDR2 is FQNEAQ. CDR3 size: 12 residues. In DNA form, the CDR3 reads TGTGCCAGCAGCTTAGGCCTGGGGGAGCTGTTTTTT. This gives the protein CASSLGLGELFF.

In this sample, this clonotype turned up a few times. The chain joins TRBV4-3 to TRBJ1-2; D is possibly TRBD1 (5 bases). Deletions cut 0 bases from V and 4 bases from J, with 9 bases between. Per germline, CDR1 LGHNA and CDR2 YSLEER. The CDR3 has 14 amino acids. The CDR3 is CASSQDRGPYGYTF. The CDR3 coding sequence is TGCGCCAGCAGCCAAGATAGGGGTCCCTATGGCTACACCTTC.

This clonotype was picked up a small number of times. The rearrangement joins TRBV6-2 or TRBV6-3 to TRBJ1-5; 8 bases agree with TRBD1. J was trimmed by 6 bases and V by 6 bases; bases with no gene match: 13. The CDR3 consists of 16 residues. Germline values: CDR1 MNHEY, CDR2 SVGEGT. Written as DNA, the CDR3 is TGTGCCAGCAGCCCCGCGCCTGGACAGGGACGTCAGCCCCAGCATTTT. Translated, it gives CASSPAPGQGRQPQHF.

This clonotype came up many times. The CDR3 spells CASSLAGTRGTQYF. The CDR3 nucleotides are TGTGCCAGCAGTTTAGCCGGGACTAGGGGTACGCAGTATTTT. The chain employs TRBV12-3 or TRBV12-4 and TRBJ2-3, with 8 bases aligning to TRBD2. This CDR3 comprises 14 residues. The V gene end was trimmed by 0 bases and the J gene end by 8 bases; junction bases not matched to a gene: 4.

This clonotype was found a few times. The gene calls are TRBV2 and TRBJ1-2, with D possibly matching TRBD1 (5 bases). The V end was cut by 0 bases, the J end by 8 bases, with 25 bases between. The CDR3 totals 18 residues. CDR1 SNHLY and CDR2 FYNNEI come from the germline V gene. The CDR3 protein is CASSEAAKGLGPPTGYTF. CDR3 in DNA: TGTGCCAGCAGTGAAGCAGCTAAGGGGCTTGGACCCCCGACGGGCTACACCTTC.

This sequence joins TRBV4-3 and TRBJ1-4, with a tentative D call TRBD1 (5 bases). CDR3 length: 14 residues. V gave up 2 bases and J gave up 6 bases, with 10 bases separating them. Germline values: CDR1 LGHNA, CDR2 YSLEER. The CDR3: CASSQLIGDEKLFF. CDR3 in DNA: TGCGCCAGCAGCCAACTCATAGGGGATGAAAAACTGTTTTTT.

This clonotype was seen only a few times. The chain combines TRBV4-3 with TRBJ2-7, with unresolved D. Between the trimmed V and J ends, which lost 1 base and 2 bases, there was a span of 9 bases. The CDR3 is made up of 14 amino acids. The germline V gene encodes CDR1 LGHNA and CDR2 YSLEER. The CDR3, as DNA: TGCGCCAGCAGCCAAGCCCCGTCTGCCTACGAGCAGTACTTC. It specifies CASSQAPSAYEQYF.

The table lists this clonotype with many counts. The V call is TRBV4-1, the J call TRBJ2-1, with no clear D. CDR1 and CDR2 from the germline V gene are MGHRA and YSYEKL. With 4 bases removed from V and 0 bases from J, the gap between germline ends came to 16 bases. CDR3 length: 17 residues. This chain's CDR3 is CASSLRLDTHSYNEQFF. Here the CDR3 DNA reads TGCGCCAGCAGCCTTCGACTTGACACACACTCCTACAATGAGCAGTTCTTC.

The J gene is TRBJ1-1, the V gene TRBV7-2, with D possibly TRBD1 on 6 matching bases. The germline gives CDR1 SGHTA, CDR2 FQGNSA. The CDR3 consists of 13 residues. The V end was cut by 4 bases, the J end by 3 bases, with 9 bases between. The CDR3 reads CASSSGQHTEAFF. The CDR3 DNA follows: TGTGCCAGCAGCTCAGGACAGCACACTGAAGCTTTCTTT.

This clonotype was observed many times. The chain is built from TRBV4-1 and TRBJ2-1; 8 positions agree with TRBD2. The CDR3 has 17 amino acids. Germline lookup yields CDR1 MGHRA and CDR2 YSYEKL. Trimming removed 5 bases from V and 4 bases from J; junction bases left unmatched: 13. Written as DNA, the CDR3 is TGCGCCAGCAGCTCGCAGGTCGTGCGGGGGGTATACAATGAGCAGTTCTTC. Translation: CASSSQVVRGVYNEQFF.

The V call is TRBV18, the J call TRBJ2-1; D may be TRBD1 (5 bases). The germline gives CDR1 KGHSH, CDR2 LQKENI. The CDR3 consists of 13 residues. The V end lost 6 bases, the J end lost 9 bases, and 15 bases lay between the germline ends. CDR3 residues: CASSPNRDSEQFF. CDR3 bases: TGTGCCAGCTCTCCAAACAGAGACAGTGAGCAGTTCTTC.

The chain links TRBV19 to TRBJ1-5, with TRBD1 as a possible D gene (5 bases). This CDR3 is built from 17 residues. V lost 5 bases and J 0 bases, leaving 17 bases between the germline ends. Germline V gene lookup returns CDR1 LNHDA and CDR2 SQIVND (reference sequence). The CDR3 DNA reads as TGTGCCAGTAGTTGGGACGGAACTCATTATAGCAATCAGCCCCAGCATTTT. Translated: CASSWDGTHYSNQPQHF.

In the case of this clonotype: Given a much more abundant clone one base away, this may be a read error. This chain connects TRBV7-9 to TRBJ2-7, with unresolved D. Germline V gives CDR1 SEHNR, CDR2 FQNEAQ (reference sequence). This CDR3 region has 12 residues. DNA for the CDR3: TGTGCCAGCAGCTTAAACGCCGACGAGCATTACTTC. Residues: CASSLNADEHYF.

This clonotype showed up just a few times. The chain is built from TRBV11-2 and TRBJ1-1, with a tentative D call TRBD1 (5 bases). Germline-derived CDR1 and CDR2 are SGHAT and FQNNGV. Trimming took 5 bases from V and 3 from J, leaving 13 bases between them. CDR3 length: 14 amino acids. In DNA form, the CDR3 reads TGTGCCAGCAGCCGTGGGGGTTCATACACTGAAGCTTTCTTT. Translating gives CASSRGGSYTEAFF. Complete variable domain (other parts from reference TRBV11-2 and TRBJ1-1): EAGVAQSPRYKIIEKRQSVAFWCNPISGHATLYWYQQILGQGPKLLIQFQNNGVVDDSQLPKDRFSAERLKGVDSTLKIQPAKLEDSAVYLCASSRGGSYTEAFFGQGTRLTVV.

This clonotype was observed many times. The genes are TRBV7-2 and TRBJ1-4; 8 bases line up with TRBD1. Trimming cost V 3 bases and J 2 bases; bases outside gene matches: 2. The length of the CDR3 is 15 residues. The germline gives CDR1 SGHTA, CDR2 FQGNSA. CDR3 region: CASSLQGATNEKLFF. In DNA, the CDR3 is TGTGCCAGCAGCTTGCAGGGGGCCACTAATGAAAAACTGTTTTTT.

The chain carries TRBV18 and TRBJ2-3; 12 bases map to TRBD2. Germline lookup yields CDR1 KGHSH and CDR2 LQKENI. Trimming removed 4 bases from V and 7 bases from J; junction bases left unmatched: 6. This CDR3 has 15 amino acids. The CDR3 here is CASSRRLAGVNTQYF. The CDR3 region has the DNA TGTGCCAGCTCACGCAGACTAGCGGGAGTTAATACGCAGTATTTT. Looking up the rest from reference TRBV18 and TRBJ2-3 gives the full variable domain: NAGVMQNPRHLVRRRGQEARLRCSPMKGHSHVYWYRQLPEEGLKFMVYLQKENIIDESGMPKERFSAEFPKEGPSILRIQQVVRGDSAAYFCASSRRLAGVNTQYFGPGTRLTVL.

The sample holds many counts of this clonotype. This chain joins TRBV29-1 and TRBJ2-5, with 8 bases that match TRBD1. The CDR3 is made up of 12 amino acids. Germline loops: CDR1 SQVTM, CDR2 ANQGSEA. Trimming cost V 8 bases and J 4 bases; bases outside gene matches: 6. CDR3 region: CSHRTGRETQYF. Here the CDR3 DNA reads TGCAGCCACAGGACAGGGCGAGAGACCCAGTACTTC.

As for this clonotype: A much larger clone lies one base from this, so it may be a read error. This rearrangement joins TRBV7-3 to TRBJ2-2; no clear D. This CDR3 is built from 12 residues. V lost 3 bases to trimming and J lost 4 bases, with 3 bases between them. The germline V gene has CDR1 SGHTA and CDR2 FQGTGA. In nucleotides, the CDR3 is TGTGCCAGCAGCTTGGTCACCGGGGAGCTGTTTTTT. Its protein is CASSLVTGELFF.

This clonotype appeared a few times. This chain connects TRBV7-9 to TRBJ2-3; D is unresolved. The length of the CDR3 is 15 residues. V lost 2 bases to trimming and J lost 7 bases, with 16 bases between them. Germline loops: CDR1 SEHNR, CDR2 FQNEAQ (reference sequence). The CDR3 bases are TGTGCCAGCAGCTTATATACAGCCTTAGGAAATACGCAGTATTTT. Amino acids: CASSLYTALGNTQYF.

The chain uses TRBV24-1 and TRBJ2-3; no clear D gene. The CDR3 loop spans 15 amino acids. CDR1 and CDR2 (germline): KGHDR, SFDVKD. Trimming cost V 1 base and J 0 bases, with 7 bases left between them. Written as DNA, the CDR3 is TGTGCCACCAGTGATTTCCAGGATAGCACAGATACGCAGTATTTT. This translates into CATSDFQDSTDTQYF.